This T cell receptor beta chain was found in a study of blood T cell repertoires in COVID-19. CDR3 length: 10 amino acids. Germline CDR1 is GTSNPN and CDR2 is SVGIG (reference sequence). Only in-frame clones appear in the TCRdb table, and some are missing; sequencing was by immunoSEQ multiplex PCR. Altogether hundreds of thousands of clones are present, around four fifths being singletons, with the ten largest covering about 20%. On this clone itself: A read error may account for a junction end that differs from germline.

V is TRBV30 and J is TRBJ1-1; D unresolved. The source material was peripheral blood. The TCR comes from a man aged 25-40 years with active or convalescent COVID-19. CDR3 amino acids: CAWSLDRVRF. CDR3 nucleotides: TGTGCCTGGAGCCTAGACCGGGTGAGATTT.